Listed below are T cell receptor beta chains from one sample, sequenced in a study of post-analysis software for immune sequencing data. TCRdb recomputed calls from the PCR reads with MiXCR, one row per CDR3 protein. This table has under 200,000 distinct CDR3 sequences, around 34% appearing once. Sequenced here: blood, sampled after autologous hematopoietic stem cell transplantation. These receptors all stem from a girl between 5 and 17 years old with multiple sclerosis. The CDR3 runs from the conserved cysteine through the conserved F or W. D genes are given only for firm matches. A clone size is listed for some rows: how often the clone was seen (once, few, many), or a class if it is expanded.

size	V	J	D	CDR3	DNA
.	TRBV6-1	TRBJ1-2	.	CASSELGTYGYTF	TGTGCCAGCAGTGAATTGGGGACATATGGCTACACCTTC
.	TRBV7-8	TRBJ1-5	.	CASSSGPDFSNQPQHF	TGTGCCAGCAGCTCCGGTCCGGACTTTAGCAATCAGCCCCAGCATTTT
few	TRBV28	TRBJ1-6	.	CASNTGSASPLHF	TGTGCCAGTAATACGGGTTCCGCTTCACCCCTCCACTTT
.	TRBV5-1	TRBJ2-1	TRBD2	CASSHTSGRATEQFF	TGCGCCAGCAGTCATACTAGCGGGAGGGCGACTGAGCAGTTCTTC
.	TRBV27	TRBJ2-7	.	CAPRAGTSSYEQYF	TGTGCCCCTAGGGCGGGGACGAGCTCCTACGAGCAGTACTTC
few	TRBV28	TRBJ2-3	.	CASSSPITAASTDTQYF	TGTGCCAGCAGTTCACCGATTACCGCAGCTAGCACAGATACGCAGTATTTT
.	TRBV4-1	TRBJ2-1	.	CASSQEIGRSEQFF	TGCGCCAGCAGCCAAGAGATAGGGAGGAGTGAGCAGTTCTTC
few	TRBV20-1	TRBJ2-7	.	CSASESTRMGIEQYF	TGCAGTGCTAGTGAGTCCACTAGAATGGGAATAGAGCAGTACTTC
few	TRBV4-2	TRBJ2-7	TRBD2	CASSQDFRGGFEQYF	TGTGCCAGCAGCCAAGACTTCCGGGGAGGGTTTGAGCAGTACTTC
.	TRBV7-9	TRBJ1-1	.	CASSLWAGRGDTEAFF	TGTGCCAGCAGCTTATGGGCGGGGAGAGGAGACACTGAAGCTTTCTTT
.	TRBV6-5	TRBJ2-7	.	CASSSPRYEQYF	TGTGCCAGCAGTTCCCCTCGGTACGAGCAGTACTTC
.	TRBV27	TRBJ2-7	TRBD2	CASSSSSGSYEQYF	TGTGCCAGCAGTTCATCTAGCGGCTCCTACGAGCAGTACTTC
.	TRBV15	TRBJ1-5	TRBD1	CATSRGGQANQPQHF	TGTGCCACCAGCAGAGGGGGACAGGCGAATCAGCCCCAGCATTTT
.	TRBV2	TRBJ2-1	.	CASSERGLPYNEQFF	TGTGCCAGCAGTGAAAGAGGACTCCCCTATAATGAGCAGTTCTTC
few	TRBV20-1	TRBJ2-4	.	CSARPGTNSPPLAKNIQYF	TGCAGTGCTAGACCCGGGACAAATTCTCCCCCCCTAGCCAAAAACATTCAGTACTTC
.	TRBV2	TRBJ1-2	.	CASREGGSGHGYTF	TGTGCCAGCAGGGAAGGGGGGTCGGGCCATGGCTACACCTTC
.	TRBV6-5	TRBJ2-3	.	CASSYSYRVGGTQYF	TGTGCCAGCAGTTACTCCTACCGCGTTGGTGGTACGCAGTATTTT
.	TRBV3-1	TRBJ1-6	.	CASSQTAVSPLHF	TGTGCCAGCAGCCAAACTGCGGTTTCACCCCTCCACTTT
few	TRBV20-1	TRBJ2-1	.	CSARRRDNEQFF	TGCAGTGCTAGGAGGCGGGACAATGAGCAGTTCTTC
few	TRBV18	TRBJ2-5	TRBD2	CASSAQGLAGGEKTQYF	TGTGCCAGCTCAGCCCAAGGACTAGCGGGAGGTGAAAAGACCCAGTACTTC
.	TRBV29-1	TRBJ1-2	.	CSAAGAGSYGYTF	TGCAGCGCCGCTGGCGCCGGATCCTATGGCTACACCTTC
.	TRBV27	TRBJ2-1	TRBD2	CASSPTSGRNYEQFF	TGTGCCAGCAGCCCCACTAGCGGACGAAATTATGAGCAGTTCTTC
.	TRBV29-1	TRBJ2-2	.	CSVRRTRTGELFF	TGCAGCGTCCGTCGGACTCGGACCGGGGAGCTGTTTTTT
.	TRBV20-1	TRBJ2-7	.	CSASTGLSSYEQYF	TGCAGTGCCTCAACAGGGTTATCCTCCTACGAGCAGTACTTC
.	TRBV13	TRBJ2-7	TRBD1	CASSLGDRNYEQYF	TGTGCCAGCAGCCTAGGGGACAGAAATTACGAGCAGTACTTC
.	TRBV27	TRBJ2-3	TRBD2	CASSPRMGTSGTDTQYF	TGTGCCAGCAGCCCAAGGATGGGGACTAGCGGTACAGATACGCAGTATTTT
.	TRBV5-1	TRBJ2-7	.	CASSSMPASEQYF	TGCGCCAGCAGCTCCATGCCAGCGAGCGAGCAGTACTTC
many	TRBV7-8	TRBJ2-1	.	CASSLAELPNEQFF	TGTGCCAGCAGCTTAGCGGAGCTGCCCAATGAGCAGTTCTTC
.	TRBV6-1	TRBJ2-5	TRBD1	CANAGTEKETQYF	TGTGCCAACGCCGGGACAGAAAAAGAGACCCAGTACTTC
few	TRBV29-1	TRBJ2-7	.	CSVEETRAYNEQYF	TGCAGCGTTGAGGAGACTAGGGCCTACAATGAGCAGTACTTC
.	TRBV12-3/TRBV12-4	TRBJ1-2	.	CASSLGVVGYTF	TGTGCCAGCAGTCTCGGGGTTGTTGGCTACACCTTC
.	TRBV24-1	TRBJ2-1	.	CATSDPGEKQFNEQFF	TGTGCCACCAGTGATCCGGGCGAGAAGCAGTTCAATGAGCAGTTCTTC
.	TRBV2	TRBJ2-3	TRBD2	CASSEPGLAGADTQYF	TGTGCCAGCAGTGAACCGGGACTAGCGGGAGCAGATACGCAGTATTTT
.	TRBV2	TRBJ2-7	TRBD1	CASRGTESSIEQYF	TGTGCCAGCAGGGGGACAGAGAGTTCAATCGAGCAGTACTTC
.	TRBV20-1	TRBJ1-1	.	CSARGRASGEKWVNTEAFF	TGCAGTGCTAGAGGCCGCGCTTCGGGGGAAAAATGGGTGAACACTGAAGCTTTCTTT
few	TRBV20-1	TRBJ2-1	.	CSASLGSQSYNEQFF	TGCAGTGCTAGTCTGGGCAGCCAATCTTACAATGAGCAGTTCTTC
few	TRBV12-3/TRBV12-4	TRBJ1-1	.	CASNLGINTEAFF	TGTGCCAGCAACCTAGGGATAAACACTGAAGCTTTCTTT
.	TRBV7-6	TRBJ2-1	TRBD1	CASSYGQGSYNEQFF	TGTGCCAGCAGTTATGGACAGGGCAGCTACAATGAGCAGTTCTTC
.	TRBV12-3/TRBV12-4	TRBJ1-2	.	CASSQSYYGYTF	TGTGCCAGCAGTCAAAGCTACTATGGCTACACCTTC
.	TRBV28	TRBJ2-3	TRBD2	CASTLGLAGDTQYF	TGTGCCAGCACCCTGGGACTAGCGGGAGATACGCAGTATTTT
many	TRBV20-1	TRBJ2-7	.	CSASRGSYEQYF	TGCAGTGCTAGTCGAGGGTCCTACGAGCAGTACTTC
few	TRBV18	TRBJ2-1	.	CASSPLDRGPYNEQFF	TGTGCCAGCTCACCGTTAGACCGGGGACCATACAATGAGCAGTTCTTC
few	TRBV3-1	TRBJ2-5	.	CASSQDVASRGTQYF	TGTGCCAGCAGCCAAGATGTCGCTAGCCGGGGGACCCAGTACTTC
once	TRBV20-1	TRBJ2-7	.	CGARGGSSYEQYF	TGCGGTGCTAGAGGGGGGAGCTCCTACGAGCAGTACTTC
.	TRBV5-1	TRBJ1-1	.	CASSLEGRTSTEAFF	TGCGCCAGCAGCTTGGAGGGCAGGACGAGCACTGAAGCTTTCTTT